The following is a T cell receptor (beta chain) sequence with its context. The data were taken from a study of blood T cell repertoires in COVID-19. Authors' analysis steps: From reference gene primer amplification, estimates of nucleated cell counts were derived. Here immunoSEQ multiplex PCR was the method, and the copy in TCRdb shows in-frame clones only, minus some. Clone size and the V and J calls come from that table; the DNA yielded D and trimming. The table has 70,000 to 80,000 clones, about 86% seen once. The V gene's germline CDR1 is MDHEN and CDR2 SYDVKM. Trimming removed 3 bases from V and 1 base from J, with 13 bases in between. The CDR3 extends over 16 amino acids.

This clonotype was sampled from a man at least 80 years old in a cohort sampled during active COVID-19. The sequenced sample consisted of peripheral blood. The rearrangement links TRBV28 to TRBJ2-1, with D perhaps matching TRBD1 (6 bases). The CDR3 region has the DNA TGTGCCAGCAGTTTGGGGGCGCTTGAGTCCTACAATGAGCAGTTCTTC. Protein product: CASSLGALESYNEQFF.